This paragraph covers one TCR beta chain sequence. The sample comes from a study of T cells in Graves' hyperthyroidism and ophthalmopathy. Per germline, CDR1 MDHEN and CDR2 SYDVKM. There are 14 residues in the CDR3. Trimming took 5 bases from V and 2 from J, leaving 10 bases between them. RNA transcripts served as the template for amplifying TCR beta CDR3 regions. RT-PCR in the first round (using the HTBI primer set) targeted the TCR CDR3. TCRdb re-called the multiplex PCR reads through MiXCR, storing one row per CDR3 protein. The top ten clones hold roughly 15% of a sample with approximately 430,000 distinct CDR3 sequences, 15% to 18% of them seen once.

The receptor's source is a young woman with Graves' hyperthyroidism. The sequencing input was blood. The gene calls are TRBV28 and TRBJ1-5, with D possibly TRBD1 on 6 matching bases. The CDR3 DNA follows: TGTGCCAGCAGTCGGGACATGGGCAATCAGCCCCAGCATTTT. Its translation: CASSRDMGNQPQHF.